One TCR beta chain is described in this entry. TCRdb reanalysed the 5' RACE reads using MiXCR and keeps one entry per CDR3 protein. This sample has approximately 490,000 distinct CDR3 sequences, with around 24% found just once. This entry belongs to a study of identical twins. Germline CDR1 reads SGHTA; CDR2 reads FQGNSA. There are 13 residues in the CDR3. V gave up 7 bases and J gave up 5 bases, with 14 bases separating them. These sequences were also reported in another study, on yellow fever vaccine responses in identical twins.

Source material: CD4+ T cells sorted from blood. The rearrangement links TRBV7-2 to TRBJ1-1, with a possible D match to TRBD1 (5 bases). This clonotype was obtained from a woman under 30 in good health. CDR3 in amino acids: CASTLGGWTEAFF. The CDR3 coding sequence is TGTGCCAGCACCTTGGGGGGTTGGACTGAAGCTTTCTTT.